A selection of T cell receptor beta chains follows, all from one sample in a study of cytomegalovirus exposure and HLA in healthy donors. Sequencing was performed with immunoSEQ multiplex PCR; in TCRdb, only in-frame clones are kept and a portion is missing. This sample yields approximately 95,000 clones, of which about 81% are seen a single time; 10% to 11% belongs to the top ten. Sequenced: PBMCs. The source is a man aged 18-30 years in good health and CMV-seropositive. Each CDR3 is given with its conserved first and last residue. D genes are given only for firm matches. Clone size is shown for a subset of rows, as once, few, many or a class of expanded clone.

d_call: TRBD2
j_call: TRBJ2-1
clone_size: once
v_call: TRBV7-2
cdr3_aa: CASSLELAGGPYEQFF
cdr3_nt: TGTGCCAGCAGCTTAGAGCTAGCGGGGGGGCCGTATGAGCAGTTCTTC

d_call: .
j_call: TRBJ1-1
clone_size: once
v_call: TRBV27
cdr3_aa: CASSPRTDLSTEAFF
cdr3_nt: TGTGCCAGCAGTCCGAGGACAGATTTGAGCACTGAAGCTTTCTTT

d_call: TRBD2
j_call: TRBJ2-7
clone_size: .
v_call: TRBV13
cdr3_aa: CASRLAGTLAYEQYF
cdr3_nt: TGTGCCAGCAGGCTAGCGGGGACCCTCGCCTACGAGCAGTACTTC

d_call: .
j_call: TRBJ1-2
clone_size: once
v_call: TRBV6-5
cdr3_aa: CASSQAVTDYGYTF
cdr3_nt: TGTGCCAGCAGCCAAGCCGTGACAGACTATGGCTACACCTTC

d_call: TRBD1
j_call: TRBJ2-7
clone_size: once
v_call: TRBV5-6
cdr3_aa: CASSGTGGDEQYF
cdr3_nt: TGTGCCAGCAGCGGGACAGGAGGAGACGAGCAGTACTTC

d_call: TRBD2
j_call: TRBJ2-1
clone_size: few
v_call: TRBV9
cdr3_aa: CASSASESGGDPYNEQFF
cdr3_nt: TGTGCCAGCAGCGCCTCAGAGAGCGGGGGAGACCCTTACAATGAGCAGTTCTTC

d_call: .
j_call: TRBJ1-3
clone_size: .
v_call: TRBV5-4
cdr3_aa: CASSSRDRRWDTIYF
cdr3_nt: TGTGCCAGCAGCTCCCGAGACAGACGGTGGGATACCATATATTTT

d_call: TRBD1
j_call: TRBJ1-5
clone_size: .
v_call: TRBV6-5
cdr3_aa: CASTGTGGQPQHF
cdr3_nt: TGTGCCAGCACCGGGACAGGGGGTCAGCCCCAGCATTTT

d_call: TRBD1
j_call: TRBJ1-2
clone_size: once
v_call: TRBV2
cdr3_aa: CASSEVGTGAHGYTF
cdr3_nt: TGTGCCAGCAGTGAAGTGGGGACAGGGGCCCATGGCTACACCTTC

d_call: TRBD2
j_call: TRBJ2-5
clone_size: .
v_call: TRBV27
cdr3_aa: CASANPPGRGETQYF
cdr3_nt: TGTGCCAGCGCTAACCCTCCGGGGCGGGGGGAGACCCAGTACTTC

d_call: .
j_call: TRBJ2-7
clone_size: .
v_call: TRBV10-3
cdr3_aa: CATKQNSYEQYF
cdr3_nt: TGTGCCACAAAACAGAATTCCTACGAGCAGTACTTC

d_call: TRBD1
j_call: TRBJ1-1
clone_size: .
v_call: TRBV6-1
cdr3_aa: CASRYRGSLSTEAFF
cdr3_nt: TGTGCCAGCAGATACAGGGGGTCTTTGAGCACTGAAGCTTTCTTT

d_call: .
j_call: TRBJ2-2
clone_size: .
v_call: TRBV28
cdr3_aa: CASSLWSVKHTGELFF
cdr3_nt: TGTGCCAGCAGTTTATGGTCCGTAAAGCACACCGGGGAGCTGTTTTTT

d_call: .
j_call: TRBJ2-7
clone_size: once
v_call: TRBV5-1
cdr3_aa: CASSLEQGIPEQYF
cdr3_nt: TGCGCCAGCAGCTTGGAACAGGGAATTCCCGAGCAGTACTTC

d_call: .
j_call: TRBJ1-4
clone_size: once
v_call: TRBV18
cdr3_aa: CASSPLAENEKLFF
cdr3_nt: TGTGCCAGCTCACCATTGGCAGAAAATGAAAAACTGTTTTTT

d_call: .
j_call: TRBJ2-7
clone_size: .
v_call: TRBV5-4
cdr3_aa: CASSPPSSYEQYF
cdr3_nt: TGTGCCAGCAGCCCCCCGAGCTCCTACGAGCAGTACTTC

d_call: TRBD1
j_call: TRBJ2-1
clone_size: .
v_call: TRBV5-1
cdr3_aa: CASSLEAGGSYNEQFF
cdr3_nt: TGCGCCAGCAGCTTGGAGGCAGGGGGCTCCTACAATGAGCAGTTCTTC

d_call: .
j_call: TRBJ1-2
clone_size: .
v_call: TRBV5-5
cdr3_aa: CASSLTPPGGQKKYGYTF
cdr3_nt: TGTGCCAGCAGCTTAACACCCCCGGGGGGACAAAAGAAGTATGGCTACACCTTC

d_call: TRBD1
j_call: TRBJ2-7
clone_size: .
v_call: TRBV25-1
cdr3_aa: CASSPWTGSYEQYF
cdr3_nt: TGTGCCAGCAGTCCATGGACAGGTAGCTACGAGCAGTACTTC

d_call: TRBD1
j_call: TRBJ1-4
clone_size: few
v_call: TRBV5-1
cdr3_aa: CASSLGTGNEKLFF
cdr3_nt: TGCGCCAGCAGCCTCGGGACAGGGAATGAAAAACTGTTTTTT

d_call: TRBD2
j_call: TRBJ2-1
clone_size: .
v_call: TRBV6-1
cdr3_aa: CASSEAKLAGVYNEQFF
cdr3_nt: TGTGCCAGCAGTGAAGCGAAGCTAGCGGGGGTATACAATGAGCAGTTCTTC

d_call: .
j_call: TRBJ1-2
clone_size: .
v_call: TRBV7-9
cdr3_aa: CASSFIGSYGYTF
cdr3_nt: TGTGCCAGCAGCTTCATTGGCAGTTATGGCTACACCTTC

d_call: .
j_call: TRBJ1-1
clone_size: .
v_call: TRBV28
cdr3_aa: CASSPTHQTEAFF
cdr3_nt: TGTGCCAGCAGCCCCACCCACCAGACTGAAGCTTTCTTT

d_call: .
j_call: TRBJ1-1
clone_size: few
v_call: TRBV5-1
cdr3_aa: CASSLALDSEAFF
cdr3_nt: TGCGCCAGCAGCTTGGCCTTGGACAGTGAAGCTTTCTTT

d_call: TRBD2
j_call: TRBJ2-7
clone_size: .
v_call: TRBV9
cdr3_aa: CASSVGAGGSSYEQYF
cdr3_nt: TGTGCCAGCAGCGTAGGGGCGGGGGGAAGCTCCTACGAGCAGTACTTC

d_call: TRBD1
j_call: TRBJ1-2
clone_size: .
v_call: TRBV7-2
cdr3_aa: CASSLVVQGAYGYTF
cdr3_nt: TGTGCCAGCAGCTTAGTGGTACAGGGGGCTTATGGCTACACCTTC

d_call: .
j_call: TRBJ1-4
clone_size: .
v_call: TRBV5-1
cdr3_aa: CASSLNGGSNEKLFF
cdr3_nt: TGCGCCAGCAGCTTGAACGGCGGATCTAATGAAAAACTGTTTTTT

d_call: .
j_call: TRBJ2-5
clone_size: .
v_call: TRBV27
cdr3_aa: CASSPRALAGTQYF
cdr3_nt: TGTGCCAGCAGTCCAAGGGCGCTAGCAGGTACACAGTACTTC

d_call: TRBD1
j_call: TRBJ1-5
clone_size: .
v_call: TRBV6-5
cdr3_aa: CASSSYRGQGRQPQHF
cdr3_nt: TGTGCCAGCAGTTCCTACCGTGGACAGGGGCGTCAGCCCCAGCATTTT

d_call: TRBD1
j_call: TRBJ2-7
clone_size: .
v_call: TRBV6-1
cdr3_aa: CASSTGTGGYEQYF
cdr3_nt: TGTGCCAGCAGTACCGGGACAGGGGGCTACGAGCAGTACTTC

d_call: .
j_call: TRBJ1-5
clone_size: .
v_call: TRBV30
cdr3_aa: CAWSVAGLQPQHF
cdr3_nt: TGTGCCTGGAGTGTAGCGGGATTACAGCCCCAGCATTTT

d_call: TRBD1
j_call: TRBJ2-2
clone_size: once
v_call: TRBV19
cdr3_aa: CASSMTGGLNTGELFF
cdr3_nt: TGTGCCAGTAGTATGACAGGGGGTCTCAACACCGGGGAGCTGTTTTTT

d_call: TRBD1
j_call: TRBJ2-7
clone_size: .
v_call: TRBV27
cdr3_aa: CASSEPGQGSEEQYF
cdr3_nt: TGTGCCAGCAGCGAGCCGGGACAGGGGTCTGAGGAGCAGTACTTC

d_call: TRBD1
j_call: TRBJ1-5
clone_size: .
v_call: TRBV2
cdr3_aa: CASSVQQGAFQPQHF
cdr3_nt: TGTGCCAGCAGTGTACAACAGGGGGCATTTCAGCCCCAGCATTTT

d_call: .
j_call: TRBJ1-4
clone_size: .
v_call: TRBV5-1
cdr3_aa: CASSLVAGLGEKLFF
cdr3_nt: TGCGCCAGCAGCTTGGTGGCAGGGTTAGGTGAAAAACTGTTTTTT

d_call: .
j_call: TRBJ2-1
clone_size: .
v_call: TRBV27
cdr3_aa: CASRLYFRRRGEQFF
cdr3_nt: TGTGCCAGCAGGTTATATTTTAGGAGGAGGGGTGAGCAGTTCTTC

d_call: .
j_call: TRBJ2-7
clone_size: .
v_call: TRBV7-9
cdr3_aa: CASSAGGQGPYEQYF
cdr3_nt: TGTGCCAGCAGCGCGGGGGGACAGGGACCCTACGAGCAGTACTTC

d_call: .
j_call: TRBJ2-5
clone_size: .
v_call: TRBV7-2
cdr3_aa: CASSLGRGRETQYF
cdr3_nt: TGTGCCAGCAGCTTAGGGAGGGGGCGGGAGACCCAGTACTTC

d_call: TRBD1
j_call: TRBJ1-6
clone_size: .
v_call: TRBV18
cdr3_aa: CASSRRTGGGESPLHF
cdr3_nt: TGTGCCAGCTCACGACGGACAGGGGGCGGAGAGTCACCCCTCCACTTT

d_call: .
j_call: TRBJ2-7
clone_size: .
v_call: TRBV21-1
cdr3_aa: CASRDRGEQYF
cdr3_nt: TGTGCCAGCAGGGACAGGGGCGAGCAGTACTTC

d_call: .
j_call: TRBJ1-2
clone_size: .
v_call: TRBV28
cdr3_aa: CASSWGEANYGYTF
cdr3_nt: TGTGCCAGCAGTTGGGGGGAAGCTAACTATGGCTACACCTTC

d_call: .
j_call: TRBJ2-1
clone_size: .
v_call: TRBV7-9
cdr3_aa: CASSLISYNEQFF
cdr3_nt: TGTGCCAGCAGCTTGATCAGTTACAATGAGCAGTTCTTC

d_call: TRBD2
j_call: TRBJ2-5
clone_size: few
v_call: TRBV28
cdr3_aa: CASSYRGGIGETQYF
cdr3_nt: TGTGCCAGCAGTTATCGGGGGGGCATTGGGGAGACCCAGTACTTC

d_call: .
j_call: TRBJ1-6
clone_size: .
v_call: TRBV6-1
cdr3_aa: CATRESNTSPLHF
cdr3_nt: TGTGCCACCCGGGAGTCCAACACTTCACCCCTCCACTTT

d_call: TRBD2
j_call: TRBJ2-7
clone_size: .
v_call: TRBV7-6
cdr3_aa: CASSLGGSGGTYEQYF
cdr3_nt: TGTGCCAGCAGCTTAGGGGGTAGCGGGGGAACCTACGAGCAGTACTTC

d_call: TRBD1
j_call: TRBJ2-7
clone_size: .
v_call: TRBV5-4
cdr3_aa: CASSLDRGRAPGEQYF
cdr3_nt: TGTGCCAGCAGCCTAGACAGGGGTCGGGCCCCCGGCGAGCAGTACTTC

d_call: .
j_call: TRBJ2-2
clone_size: .
v_call: TRBV5-8
cdr3_aa: CASTRTVPTGELFF
cdr3_nt: TGTGCCAGCACTAGGACAGTTCCCACCGGGGAGCTGTTTTTT

d_call: .
j_call: TRBJ2-1
clone_size: .
v_call: TRBV19
cdr3_aa: CASTSGWSGVNEQFF
cdr3_nt: TGTGCCAGTACCTCAGGTTGGAGCGGAGTAAATGAGCAGTTCTTC

d_call: .
j_call: TRBJ1-1
clone_size: .
v_call: TRBV5-1
cdr3_aa: CASSLVQGTRLGATEAFF
cdr3_nt: TGCGCCAGCAGCTTGGTGCAGGGTACTCGACTTGGCGCCACTGAAGCTTTCTTT

d_call: .
j_call: TRBJ2-3
clone_size: .
v_call: TRBV27
cdr3_aa: CASSLYGRGMDTQYF
cdr3_nt: TGTGCCAGCAGTTTATACGGCAGGGGTATGGATACGCAGTATTTT

d_call: .
j_call: TRBJ2-7
clone_size: .
v_call: TRBV7-6
cdr3_aa: CASSLNSYEQYF
cdr3_nt: TGTGCCAGCAGCTTAAACAGCTACGAGCAGTACTTC

d_call: TRBD1
j_call: TRBJ1-4
clone_size: .
v_call: TRBV27
cdr3_aa: CASSFKGQAATNEKLFF
cdr3_nt: TGTGCCAGCAGTTTCAAAGGACAGGCCGCAACTAATGAAAAACTGTTTTTT

d_call: TRBD2
j_call: TRBJ2-1
clone_size: .
v_call: TRBV5-1
cdr3_aa: CASSFLPGLAGRGNEQFF
cdr3_nt: TGCGCCAGCAGCTTCCTCCCGGGACTAGCGGGGAGGGGGAATGAGCAGTTCTTC